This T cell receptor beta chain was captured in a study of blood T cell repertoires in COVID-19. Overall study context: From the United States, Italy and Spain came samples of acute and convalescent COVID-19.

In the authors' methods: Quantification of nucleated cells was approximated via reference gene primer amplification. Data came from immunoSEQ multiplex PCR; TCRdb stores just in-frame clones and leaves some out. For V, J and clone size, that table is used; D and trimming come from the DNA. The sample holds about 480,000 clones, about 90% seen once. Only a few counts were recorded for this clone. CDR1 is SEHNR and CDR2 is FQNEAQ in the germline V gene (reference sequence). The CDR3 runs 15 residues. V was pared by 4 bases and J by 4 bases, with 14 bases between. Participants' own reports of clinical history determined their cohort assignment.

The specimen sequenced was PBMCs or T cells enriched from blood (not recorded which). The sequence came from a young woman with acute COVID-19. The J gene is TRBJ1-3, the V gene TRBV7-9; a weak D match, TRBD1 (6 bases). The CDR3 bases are TGTGCCAGCAGCTCACAACCGGGACACGGAAACACCATATATTTT. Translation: CASSSQPGHGNTIYF.